These T cell receptor beta chains were read from a single sample in a study of blood T cells in healthy people across ages. TCRdb analysed the 5' RACE reads with MiXCR anew, one entry per CDR3 protein. The sample shows 1.5 million to 2 million distinct CDR3 sequences, roughly two fifths of them seen only once. Sequenced input: blood. The receptors shown here come from a human donor in good health. Each CDR3 is given with its conserved first and last residue.

CDR3: CASSYTGRSIYGYTF
J: TRBJ1-2
V: TRBV7-2

CDR3: CATRQNANYGYTF
J: TRBJ1-2
V: TRBV24-1

CDR3: CASSTAPQGAYGYTF
J: TRBJ1-2
V: TRBV7-2

CDR3: CASSQDPRDPLAYHF
J: TRBJ2-3
V: TRBV4-2

CDR3: CSASTGLATITDTQYF
J: TRBJ2-3
V: TRBV20-1

CDR3: CSVEGRQPSGGEETQYF
J: TRBJ2-5
V: TRBV29-1

CDR3: CASSLAFEETDTQYF
J: TRBJ2-3
V: TRBV4-3

CDR3: CASSEGDHRDTQYF
J: TRBJ2-3
V: TRBV2

CDR3: CASNPQVSSYNEQFF
J: TRBJ2-1
V: TRBV2

CDR3: CSAGEGSGQPQHF
J: TRBJ1-5
V: TRBV29-1

CDR3: CASSQDYPGTGEQYF
J: TRBJ2-7
V: TRBV4-1

CDR3: CASSPRLVTNTDTQYF
J: TRBJ2-3
V: TRBV7-2

CDR3: CASSLDRDTSYEQYF
J: TRBJ2-7
V: TRBV12-3/TRBV12-4

CDR3: CASSQAWGGSNEQFF
J: TRBJ2-1
V: TRBV4-2

CDR3: CASKYPNTEAFF
J: TRBJ1-1
V: TRBV6-6

CDR3: CASSPRTGGPYNEQFF
J: TRBJ2-1
V: TRBV7-2

CDR3: CASSSRLAGRPDEQFF
J: TRBJ2-1
V: TRBV7-2

CDR3: CAGSFEGRSTEAFF
J: TRBJ1-1
V: TRBV7-2

CDR3: CASLGQAYYNSPHHF
J: TRBJ1-6
V: TRBV28

CDR3: CSAETVGYGQYF
J: TRBJ2-4
V: TRBV20-1